The entry below describes one T cell receptor beta chain. The data were taken from a study of blood T cells in healthy people across ages. Next came a second PCR, run for roughly 6 to 11 cycles, which used a sample-barcoded 5' primer along with a J-beta primer mix. All samples yielded 2.5 million or more CDR3-containing paired-end reads. TCRdb redid the calling of the 5' RACE reads with MiXCR, one entry per CDR3 protein. The sample has approximately 670,000 distinct CDR3 sequences, around 41% seen once. This CDR3 is built from 15 residues. Germline-derived CDR1 and CDR2 are SQVTM and ANQGSEA. The V and J ends lost 5 bases and 6 bases, in that order; junction bases with no gene match: 10.

Sequenced sample: blood. The rearrangement joins TRBV29-1 to TRBJ2-1, with 10 bases fitting TRBD2. The receptor comes from an older man in good health. CDR3 in amino acids: CSVRSRASGSNEQFF. In DNA, the CDR3 is TGCAGCGTTCGGTCCCGGGCTAGCGGGAGCAATGAGCAGTTCTTC.